This entry lists 17 T cell receptor beta chains sequenced from one sample in a study of blood T cell repertoires in COVID-19. Sequencing used immunoSEQ multiplex PCR; TCRdb keeps in-frame clones, though not all of them. The sample comprises 200,000 to 250,000 clones, 84% of which are singletons, and 20% rests with the top ten. The sequenced material came from peripheral blood. Source of these receptors: a man younger than 40 with active or convalescent COVID-19.

This rearrangement joins TRBV5-1 to TRBJ2-1; TRBD2 might be the D (5 bases). The CDR3 has 15 amino acids. Trimming took 4 bases from V and 3 from J, leaving 14 bases between them. Germline V gene sequence: CDR1 SGHRS, CDR2 YFSETQ. CDR3 region: CASSPGLALYNEQFF. The DNA of the CDR3 is TGCGCCAGCAGCCCCGGTTTAGCGCTCTACAATGAGCAGTTCTTC.

The V and J genes are TRBV19 and TRBJ1-1; 8 bases agree with TRBD1. The CDR3 is made up of 14 amino acids. Germline V gene sequence: CDR1 LNHDA, CDR2 SQIVND (reference sequence). V was pared by 3 bases and J by 9 bases, with 9 bases of the junction left unmatched. The DNA for the CDR3 is TGTGCCAGTAGTATCCGAGACAGGGACAGGAAAGCTTTCTTT. It yields the protein CASSIRDRDRKAFF.

The CDR3 DNA sequence: TGCGCCAGCAGCTTCGCTAGCGGGATGGGGGAGCAGTTCTTC. Its translation is CASSFASGMGEQFF. The V and J genes are TRBV5-1 and TRBJ2-1; TRBD2 agrees at 9 bases. Trimming cost V 2 bases and J 10 bases; bases outside gene matches: 7. CDR1 is SGHRS and CDR2 is YFSETQ in the germline V gene. This CDR3 is built from 14 residues. The full variable domain, rest sourced from reference TRBV5-1 and TRBJ2-1, is KAGVTQTPRYLIKTRGQQVTLSCSPISGHRSVSWYQQTPGQGLQFLFEYFSETQRNKGNFPGRFSGRQFSNSRSEMNVSTLELGDSALYLCASSFASGMGEQFFGPGTRLTVL.

This clone was detected only a few times. The rearrangement links TRBV27 to TRBJ2-1; TRBD2 is a possible D gene (6 bases). Between the trimmed V and J ends, which lost 6 bases and 0 bases, there was a span of 18 bases. The length of the CDR3 is 17 residues. Germline CDR1 is MNHEY and CDR2 is SMNVEV (reference sequence). The CDR3: CASSRKTGTDSYNEQFF. The CDR3 nucleotides are TGTGCCAGCAGCCGAAAGACCGGGACTGACTCCTACAATGAGCAGTTCTTC.

V usage is TRBV7-9 and J usage is TRBJ2-7; TRBD1 or TRBD2 may be the D gene (6 bases each). Germline V gives CDR1 SEHNR, CDR2 FQNEAQ (reference sequence). Between the trimmed V and J ends, which lost 7 bases and 4 bases, there was a span of 17 bases. The CDR3 totals 14 residues. CDR3 nucleotide sequence: TGTGCCAGCACCGGGGGCGCAGGTTGGTACGAGCAGTACTTC. This gives the protein CASTGGAGWYEQYF.

The rearrangement links TRBV11-2 to TRBJ1-6; the match to TRBD1 covers 8 bases. V was pared by 5 bases and J by 7 bases, with 4 bases of the junction left unmatched. Germline CDR1 is SGHAT and CDR2 is FQNNGV. This CDR3 is built from 14 residues. CDR3 in amino acids: CASSEQGGNSPLHF. The DNA for the CDR3 is TGTGCCAGCAGCGAACAGGGGGGCAATTCACCCCTCCACTTT.

The chain is built from TRBV5-1 and TRBJ2-2, with 7 bases lining up with TRBD1. Germline trimming cut 5 bases from V and 5 bases from J; bases unmatched to any gene: 12. This CDR3 region has 16 residues. Germline V lookup: CDR1 SGHRS, CDR2 YFSETQ. The CDR3 here is CASSSVGGQITGELFF. CDR3 DNA: TGCGCCAGCAGTTCCGTTGGGGGACAGATAACCGGGGAGCTGTTTTTT.

CDR3 sequence: CASSPKPYVGRPSYEQYF. In nucleotides, the CDR3 is TGTGCCAGCAGTCCCAAACCCTACGTGGGCAGGCCGTCCTACGAGCAGTACTTC. The gene calls are TRBV27 and TRBJ2-7; D is undetermined. This CDR3 region has 18 residues. The V gene's germline CDR1 is MNHEY and CDR2 SMNVEV (reference sequence). The germline V and J ends were trimmed by 5 bases and 1 base, with 24 bases remaining between them.

The chain employs TRBV4-1 and TRBJ2-7, with 11 bases matching TRBD1. V shed 2 bases and J 3 bases; nucleotides not matched to a gene: 3. The V gene's germline CDR1 is MGHRA and CDR2 YSYEKL. The CDR3 length is 15 residues. CDR3 DNA: TGCGCCAGCAGCCAAAGGACAGGGGGCGACTACGAGCAGTACTTC. This gives the protein CASSQRTGGDYEQYF.

The V call is TRBV30, the J call TRBJ2-1; D remains ambiguous. The CDR3 extends over 12 amino acids. Germline V gene sequence: CDR1 GTSNPN, CDR2 SVGIG (reference sequence). V lost 1 base, J lost 10 bases, and 11 bases lay in between. The chain's CDR3 is CAWSETGREQFF. Written as DNA, the CDR3 is TGTGCCTGGAGTGAAACGGGTAGGGAGCAGTTCTTC.

V gene TRBV6-2 or TRBV6-3 combines with J gene TRBJ2-3; 7 bases match TRBD2. The CDR3 is made up of 15 amino acids. Germline V CDR1 and CDR2: MNHEY, SVGEGT. J gave up 0 bases and V 5 bases, and 5 bases lay outside the gene matches. The CDR3 loop reads CASSRGLVSTDTQYF. The CDR3 DNA follows: TGTGCCAGCAGTCGAGGACTAGTCAGCACAGATACGCAGTATTTT.

The chain combines TRBV4-2 with TRBJ1-4; 10 nucleotides match TRBD1. The CDR3 has 16 residues. J was trimmed by 5 bases and V by 1 base; bases with no gene match: 4. CDR1 and CDR2 from the germline V gene are LGHNA and YNFKEQ. In DNA, the CDR3 is TGTGCCAGCAGCCAAGCCGCGGGACAGGGGAATGAAAAACTGTTTTTT. As protein: CASSQAAGQGNEKLFF.

The J gene is TRBJ1-5, the V gene TRBV4-1; D is perhaps TRBD1 (6 bases). Germline V gene data show CDR1 as MGHRA and CDR2 as YSYEKL. Deletions cut 4 bases from V and 7 bases from J, with 20 bases between. The length of the CDR3 is 16 residues. The CDR3 nucleotides are TGCGCCAGCAGCCTCCAGACAGGAACGTCACGGCAGCCCCAGCATTTT. This codes for CASSLQTGTSRQPQHF.

The chain couples TRBV5-1 to TRBJ2-4, with D perhaps matching TRBD1 (5 bases). The CDR3 runs to 14 residues. Between the trimmed V and J ends, which lost 2 bases and 8 bases, there was a span of 14 bases. Germline V gene sequence: CDR1 SGHRS, CDR2 YFSETQ. The CDR3, as DNA: TGCGCCAGCAGCTTAGGCCCACAAGGGGACATTCAGTACTTC. Amino acids: CASSLGPQGDIQYF.

The sample holds one count of this clone. The V gene is TRBV3-1 (or the pseudogene TRBV3-2), the J gene TRBJ2-1; TRBD2 agrees at 9 bases. V shed 4 bases and J 4 bases; nucleotides not matched to a gene: 8. Per germline, CDR1 LGHDT and CDR2 YNNKEL (reference sequence). This CDR3 contains 16 residues. CDR3 residues: CASSRNSGSRYNEQFF. The CDR3 region has the DNA TGTGCCAGCAGCCGGAATAGCGGGAGTAGGTACAATGAGCAGTTCTTC.

This rearrangement joins TRBV9 to TRBJ2-3, with TRBD2 matching 7 bases. This CDR3 contains 14 residues. V was pared by 1 base and J by 2 bases, with 1 base of the junction left unmatched. Germline V gives CDR1 SGDLS, CDR2 YYNGEE. The CDR3 sequence: CASSVLADTDTQYF. CDR3 nucleotides: TGTGCCAGCAGCGTACTAGCGGACACAGATACGCAGTATTTT.

The chain has TRBV12-3 or TRBV12-4 and TRBJ1-3; TRBD1 aligns across 8 bases. The trim removed 6 bases at V and 11 bases at J, leaving 6 bases unmatched. CDR3 length: 12 residues. The CDR3 DNA follows: TGTGCCAGCAGCCAGGGGGCTCAGGCCATATATTTT. As protein: CASSQGAQAIYF.